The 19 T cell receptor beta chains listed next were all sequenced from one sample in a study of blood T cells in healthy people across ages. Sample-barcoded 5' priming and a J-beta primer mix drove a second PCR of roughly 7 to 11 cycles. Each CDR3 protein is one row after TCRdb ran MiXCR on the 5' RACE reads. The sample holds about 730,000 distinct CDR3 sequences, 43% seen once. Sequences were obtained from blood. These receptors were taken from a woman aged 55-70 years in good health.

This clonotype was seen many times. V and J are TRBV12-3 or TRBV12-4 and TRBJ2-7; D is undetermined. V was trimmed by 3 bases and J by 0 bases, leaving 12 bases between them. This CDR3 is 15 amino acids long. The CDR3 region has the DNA TGTGCCAGCAGTTTTATTCAGGATTTCTCCTACGAGCAGTACTTC. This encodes CASSFIQDFSYEQYF.

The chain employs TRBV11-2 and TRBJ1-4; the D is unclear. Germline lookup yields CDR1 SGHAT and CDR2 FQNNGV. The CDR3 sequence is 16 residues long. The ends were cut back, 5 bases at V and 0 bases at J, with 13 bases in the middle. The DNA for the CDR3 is TGTGCCAGCAGCCCAACGCACTCTGCAACTAATGAAAAACTGTTTTTT. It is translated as CASSPTHSATNEKLFF.

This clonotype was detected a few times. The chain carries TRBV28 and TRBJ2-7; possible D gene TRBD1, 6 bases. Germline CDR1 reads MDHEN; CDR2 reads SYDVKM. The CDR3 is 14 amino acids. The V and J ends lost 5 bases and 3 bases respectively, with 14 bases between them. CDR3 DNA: TGTGCCAGCAGTCCGCCGGACAGAAGCTACGAGCAGTACTTC. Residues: CASSPPDRSYEQYF.

The chain's CDR3 is CASKFGNTEAFF. CDR3 sequence (DNA): TGTGCCAGCAAGTTCGGTAACACTGAAGCTTTCTTT. The rearrangement uses TRBV3-1 and TRBJ1-1; D uncertain. The germline V gene encodes CDR1 LGHDT and CDR2 YNNKEL (reference sequence). V dropped 7 bases and J dropped 2 bases, with 8 bases sitting between them. The CDR3 is 12 residues long.

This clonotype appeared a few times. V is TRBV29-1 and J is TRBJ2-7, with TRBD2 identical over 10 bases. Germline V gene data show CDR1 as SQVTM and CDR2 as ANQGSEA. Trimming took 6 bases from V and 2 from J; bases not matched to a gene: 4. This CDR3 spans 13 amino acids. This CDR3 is CSVLAGATYEQYF. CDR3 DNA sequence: TGCAGCGTGCTAGCGGGAGCGACCTACGAGCAGTACTTC.

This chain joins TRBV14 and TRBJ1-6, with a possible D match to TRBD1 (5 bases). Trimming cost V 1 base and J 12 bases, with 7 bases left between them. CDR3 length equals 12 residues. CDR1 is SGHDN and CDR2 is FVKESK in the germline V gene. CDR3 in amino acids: CASSQGGRPLHF. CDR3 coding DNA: TGTGCCAGCAGCCAAGGGGGGAGACCCCTCCACTTT.

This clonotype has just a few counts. This chain's CDR3 is CSASKRTYEQYF. CDR3 DNA sequence: TGCAGTGCTAGTAAGCGAACCTACGAGCAGTACTTC. This chain connects TRBV20-1 to TRBJ2-7; D gene ambiguous. CDR3 size: 12 residues. With 3 bases removed from V and 2 bases from J, the gap between germline ends came to 8 bases. The V gene's germline CDR1 is DFQATT and CDR2 SNEGSKA (reference sequence).

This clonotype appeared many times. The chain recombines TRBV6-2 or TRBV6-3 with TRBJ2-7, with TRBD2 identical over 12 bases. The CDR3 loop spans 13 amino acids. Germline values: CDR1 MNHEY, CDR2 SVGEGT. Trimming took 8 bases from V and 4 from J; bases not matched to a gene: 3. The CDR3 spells CASLTSGSYEQYF. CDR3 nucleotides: TGTGCCAGCCTGACTAGCGGGAGTTACGAGCAGTACTTC.

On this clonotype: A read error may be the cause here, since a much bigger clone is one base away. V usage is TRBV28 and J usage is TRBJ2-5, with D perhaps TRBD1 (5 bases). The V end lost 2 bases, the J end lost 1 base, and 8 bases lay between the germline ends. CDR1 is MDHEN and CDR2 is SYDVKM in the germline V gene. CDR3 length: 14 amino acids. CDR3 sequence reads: CASSLMDTQETQYF. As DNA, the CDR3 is TGTGCCAGCAGTTTAATGGACACCCAAGAGACCCAGTACTTC.

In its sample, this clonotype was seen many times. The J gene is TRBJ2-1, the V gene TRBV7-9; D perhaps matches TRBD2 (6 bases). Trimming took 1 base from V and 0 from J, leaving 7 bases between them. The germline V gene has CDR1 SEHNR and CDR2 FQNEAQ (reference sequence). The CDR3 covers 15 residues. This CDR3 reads CASSLVGSSYNEQFF. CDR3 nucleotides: TGTGCCAGCAGCTTAGTCGGGAGCTCCTACAATGAGCAGTTCTTC.

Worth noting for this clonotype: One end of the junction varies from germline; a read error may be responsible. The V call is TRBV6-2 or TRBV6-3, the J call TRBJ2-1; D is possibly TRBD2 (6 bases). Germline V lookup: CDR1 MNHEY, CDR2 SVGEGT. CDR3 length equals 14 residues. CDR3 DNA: TGTGCCAGCAAACTGACGGGAGTCCCCAATCAGCAGTTCTTC. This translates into CASKLTGVPNQQFF.

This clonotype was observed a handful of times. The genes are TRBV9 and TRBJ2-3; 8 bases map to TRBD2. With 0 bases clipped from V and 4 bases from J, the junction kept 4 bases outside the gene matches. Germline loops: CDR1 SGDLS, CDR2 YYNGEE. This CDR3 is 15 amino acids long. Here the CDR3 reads CASSVEAGGADTQYF. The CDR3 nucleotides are TGTGCCAGCAGCGTAGAGGCGGGGGGCGCAGATACGCAGTATTTT. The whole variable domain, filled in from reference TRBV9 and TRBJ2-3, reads DSGVTQTPKHLITATGQRVTLRCSPRSGDLSVYWYQQSLDQGLQFLIQYYNGEERAKGNILERFSAQQFPDLHSELNLSSLELGDSALYFCASSVEAGGADTQYFGPGTRLTVL.

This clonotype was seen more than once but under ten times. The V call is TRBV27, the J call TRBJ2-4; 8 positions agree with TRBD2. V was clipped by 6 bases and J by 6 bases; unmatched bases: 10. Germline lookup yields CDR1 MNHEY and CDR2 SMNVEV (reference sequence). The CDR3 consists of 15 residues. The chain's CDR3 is CASRASGSSGNIQYF. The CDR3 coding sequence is TGTGCCAGCAGGGCTAGCGGGTCCTCGGGAAACATTCAGTACTTC.

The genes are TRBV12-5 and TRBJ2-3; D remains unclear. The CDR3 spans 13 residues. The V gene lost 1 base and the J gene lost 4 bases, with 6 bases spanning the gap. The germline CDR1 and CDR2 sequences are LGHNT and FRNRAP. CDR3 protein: CASGLGPSDTQYF. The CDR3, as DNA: TGTGCTAGTGGTTTGGGTCCCTCAGATACGCAGTATTTT. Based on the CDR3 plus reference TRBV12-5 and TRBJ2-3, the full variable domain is DARVTQTPRHKVTEMGQEVTMRCQPILGHNTVFWYRQTMMQGLELLAYFRNRAPLDDSGMPKDRFSAEMPDATLATLKIQPSEPRDSAVYFCASGLGPSDTQYFGPGTRLTVL.

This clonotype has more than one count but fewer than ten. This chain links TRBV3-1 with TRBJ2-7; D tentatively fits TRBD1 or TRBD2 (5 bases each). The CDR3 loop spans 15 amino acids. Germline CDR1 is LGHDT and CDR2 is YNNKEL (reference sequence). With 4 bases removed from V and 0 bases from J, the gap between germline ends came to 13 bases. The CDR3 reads CASSLGTVSSYEQYF. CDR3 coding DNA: TGTGCCAGCAGCCTCGGGACGGTTAGCTCCTACGAGCAGTACTTC.

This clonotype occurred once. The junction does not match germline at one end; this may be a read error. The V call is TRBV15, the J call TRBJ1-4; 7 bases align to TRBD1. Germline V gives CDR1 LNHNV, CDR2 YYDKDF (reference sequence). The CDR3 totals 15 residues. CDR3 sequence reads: CTTSRGTADNEKLFF. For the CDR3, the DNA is TGTACCACCAGCAGGGGGACAGCCGACAATGAAAAACTGTTTTTT.

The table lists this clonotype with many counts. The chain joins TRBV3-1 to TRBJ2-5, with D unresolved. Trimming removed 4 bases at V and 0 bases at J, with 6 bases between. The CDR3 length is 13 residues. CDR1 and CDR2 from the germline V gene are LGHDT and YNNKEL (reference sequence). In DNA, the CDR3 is TGTGCCAGCAGCCCAGCCTACCAAGAGACCCAGTACTTC. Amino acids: CASSPAYQETQYF.

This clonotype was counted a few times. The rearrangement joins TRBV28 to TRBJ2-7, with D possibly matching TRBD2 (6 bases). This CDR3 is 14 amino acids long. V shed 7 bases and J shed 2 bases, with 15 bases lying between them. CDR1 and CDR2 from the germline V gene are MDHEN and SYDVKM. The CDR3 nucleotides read TGTGCCAGCATAGCGGCAGTCCTACCCTACGAGCAGTACTTC. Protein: CASIAAVLPYEQYF.

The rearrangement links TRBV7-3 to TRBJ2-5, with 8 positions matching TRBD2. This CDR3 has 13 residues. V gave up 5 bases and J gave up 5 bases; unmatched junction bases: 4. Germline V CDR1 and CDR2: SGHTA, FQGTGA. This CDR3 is CASSRGLAETQYF. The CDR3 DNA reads TGTGCCAGCAGCCGCGGACTAGCTGAGACCCAGTACTTC.